These T cell receptor beta chains were read from a single sample in a study of vaccination and CD4 T cells after COVID-19. For these receptors, no antigen is known. MiXCR, applied by TCRdb to the PCR reads, yields one record per CDR3 protein. This table holds around 13,000 distinct CDR3 sequences, about 31% found once. The material was CD4+ T cells from blood, cultured in vitro, obtained after SARS-CoV-2 vaccination. The receptors originated from a human donor who had recovered from COVID-19. CDR3s include the opening cysteine and the closing phenylalanine or tryptophan. Each record gives: CDR3 length, V gene, clone size, D gene, J gene, CDR3 DNA, CDR3 protein. A D gene is named only where the DNA matches it firmly. Size tells how often a clone was seen (once, few, many) or the class of an expanded clone, and some rows leave it out.

15	TRBV6-2/TRBV6-3	NA	TRBD1	TRBJ1-1	TGTGCCAGCAGTTACGATCAAGGGGGCGCGGGTGAAGCTTTCTTT	CASSYDQGGAGEAFF
15	TRBV7-2	medium-sized	TRBD1	TRBJ1-5	TGTGCCAGCAGCCCCGGACAGGGCCCGAATCAGCCCCAGCATTTT	CASSPGQGPNQPQHF
15	TRBV6-4	NA	TRBD2	TRBJ2-3	TGTGCCAGCAGTGACTCGACGGGAGGCCCCGATACGCAGTATTTT	CASSDSTGGPDTQYF
14	TRBV20-1	large	TRBD1	TRBJ1-1	TGCAGTGCTATAGGGGGCATAATGAACACTGAAGCTTTCTTT	CSAIGGIMNTEAFF
12	TRBV20-1	NA	TRBD1	TRBJ1-1	TGCAGTGCTAGAGGACAGGGGGGGGAAGCTTTCTTT	CSARGQGGEAFF
13	TRBV4-2	few	NA	TRBJ1-5	TGTGCCAGCAGCCAAGGCTTGAATCAGCCCCAGCATTTT	CASSQGLNQPQHF
14	TRBV6-1	few	NA	TRBJ1-5	TGTGCCAGCAGGCCTAACAGGTACAATCAGCCCCAGCATTTT	CASRPNRYNQPQHF
16	TRBV6-1	NA	NA	TRBJ2-2	TGTGCCAGCAGTGAAGTGCGGGGGCCCAACACCGGGGAGCTGTTTTTT	CASSEVRGPNTGELFF
15	TRBV7-6	NA	TRBD2	TRBJ2-1	TGTGCCAGCACCGTGTCGGGGGGGTCCTACAATGAGCAGTTCTTC	CASTVSGGSYNEQFF
11	TRBV5-6	NA	NA	TRBJ2-2	TGTGCCAGCAGCTTGTGGGGGGAGCTGTTTTTT	CASSLWGELFF
15	TRBV20-1	NA	TRBD2	TRBJ2-3	TGCAGTGTTCCCCCGGGACTAGCGGGAGTTGATACGCAGTATTTT	CSVPPGLAGVDTQYF
13	TRBV28	NA	NA	TRBJ1-1	TGTGCCAGCAGTTTGCCAGCGAACACTGAAGCTTTCTTT	CASSLPANTEAFF
18	TRBV7-8	NA	TRBD1	TRBJ1-2	TGTGCCAGCAGCTTAGTCGGTGTCTCGGGGACAGGGGGATATGGCTACACCTTC	CASSLVGVSGTGGYGYTF